The 12 T cell receptor beta chains presented below share a single source sample, sequenced in a study of T-cell memory formation after mild COVID-19. A single record per CDR3 protein comes from TCRdb applying MiXCR to the 5' RACE reads. This sample has around 310,000 distinct CDR3 sequences, with about 13% found just once. Sequencing was done on a sample of PBMCs or a T cell subset sorted from them (not recorded which). The receptors here all came from a man younger than 35 who had mild COVID-19 (a few samples of this study predate the infection). Cell type and time point are not known.

The chain couples TRBV20-1 to TRBJ2-3; no reliable D call. The CDR3 has 11 residues. Trimming removed 5 bases at V and 4 bases at J, with 7 bases between. Germline V gene data show CDR1 as DFQATT and CDR2 as SNEGSKA (reference sequence). Here the CDR3 reads CSAAIADTQYF. In DNA, the CDR3 is TGCAGTGCTGCCATAGCAGATACGCAGTATTTT.

The rearrangement uses TRBV7-9 and TRBJ1-6, with 8 bases lining up with TRBD1. Germline V gives CDR1 SEHNR, CDR2 FQNEAQ (reference sequence). This CDR3 spans 14 amino acids. Unmatched junction bases numbered 4, after V lost 5 bases and J lost 7 bases. The CDR3 spells CASSQGAQNSPLHF. CDR3 coding DNA: TGTGCCAGCAGCCAGGGGGCGCAGAATTCACCCCTCCACTTT.

J is TRBJ2-3 and V is TRBV4-2, with 7 positions matching TRBD1. The length of the CDR3 is 11 residues. Trimming at V came to 6 bases and at J to 11 bases, leaving 5 bases not matched to a gene. The germline V gene has CDR1 LGHNA and CDR2 YNFKEQ. CDR3 amino acids: CASSGTVVQYF. Here the CDR3 DNA reads TGTGCCAGCAGTGGGACAGTTGTGCAGTATTTT.

The chain links TRBV12-5 to TRBJ2-3; no definite D call. This CDR3 contains 14 residues. Germline V lookup: CDR1 LGHNT, CDR2 FRNRAP. Trimming removed 4 bases from V and 0 bases from J, with 8 bases in between. This CDR3 reads CASGYGYSTDTQYF. The DNA of the CDR3 is TGTGCTAGTGGTTATGGGTATAGCACAGATACGCAGTATTTT.

This clonotype was detected a few times. CDR3 protein: CASSLNVGGEQFF. The CDR3 DNA reads TGTGCCAGCAGCTTAAATGTGGGAGGTGAGCAGTTCTTC. The chain couples TRBV7-3 to TRBJ2-1; the D gene is possibly TRBD2 (6 bases). Per the germline V gene, CDR1 is SGHTA and CDR2 is FQGTGA. Trimming removed 1 base at V and 9 bases at J, with 10 bases between. The CDR3 extends over 13 amino acids.

This chain joins TRBV7-2 and TRBJ2-3; D is uncertain. CDR1 and CDR2 from the germline V gene are SGHTA and FQGNSA. V lost 5 bases and J lost 6, with 12 bases in between. This CDR3 has 13 residues. CDR3: CASSPRAPDTQYF. CDR3 sequence (DNA): TGTGCCAGCAGCCCCCGGGCCCCGGATACGCAGTATTTT. The full variable domain, completed using reference TRBV7-2 and TRBJ2-3, is GAGVSQSPSNKVTEKGKDVELRCDPISGHTALYWYRQSLGQGLEFLIYFQGNSAPDKSGLPSDRFSAERTGGSVSTLTIQRTQQEDSAVYLCASSPRAPDTQYFGPGTRLTVL.

This clonotype appeared a few times. The chain has TRBV24-1 and TRBJ2-3, with TRBD2 matching 7 bases. The germline V gene has CDR1 KGHDR and CDR2 SFDVKD. The CDR3 runs 16 residues. V trimming: 4 bases; J trimming: 6 bases; junction bases outside the gene matches: 12. As DNA, the CDR3 is TGTGCCACCAGTGACTCGCCGGGACTAAAGTCCGATACGCAGTATTTT. As protein: CATSDSPGLKSDTQYF.

A note on this clonotype: One end of the junction varies from germline; a read error may be responsible. J is TRBJ1-6 and V is TRBV20-1; 9 nucleotides line up with TRBD1. Germline V gene lookup returns CDR1 DFQATT and CDR2 SNEGSKA (reference sequence). The CDR3 covers 11 residues. Here the CDR3 reads CRGQGDSHLHF. CDR3 sequence (DNA): TGCAGGGGACAGGGTGATTCACACCTCCACTTT.

The chain employs TRBV20-1 and TRBJ2-7; TRBD1 or TRBD2 may be the D gene (6 bases each). From germline, CDR1 is DFQATT and CDR2 SNEGSKA (reference sequence). V lost 6 bases to trimming and J lost 7 bases, with 19 bases between them. This CDR3 has 13 residues. Written as DNA, the CDR3 is TGCAGTGCGAAAGGGGGGCCCCTTGGGGAGCAGTACGTC. It is translated as CSAKGGPLGEQYV.

This clonotype was counted a few times. The chain joins TRBV3-1 to TRBJ2-3; D ambiguous. This CDR3 region has 12 residues. The V end was cut by 2 bases, the J end by 7 bases, with 7 bases between. CDR1 LGHDT and CDR2 YNNKEL come from the germline V gene (reference sequence). CDR3 amino acids: CASSQMTNTQYF. CDR3 in DNA: TGTGCCAGCAGCCAAATGACCAATACGCAGTATTTT.

This clonotype was seen only a few times. The rearrangement uses TRBV7-8 and TRBJ2-1, with 10 nucleotides matching TRBD2. The germline CDR1 and CDR2 sequences are SGHVS and FQNEAQ. The CDR3 runs to 15 residues. With V trimmed by 3 bases and J by 4 bases, 3 bases remained unmatched. CDR3 in DNA: TGTGCCAGCAGCTTCGAACTAGCGGGGTACAATGAGCAGTTCTTC. Translated: CASSFELAGYNEQFF.

The chain joins TRBV7-2 to TRBJ2-7; D is unclear. Germline CDR1 and CDR2: SGHTA and FQGNSA. The CDR3 has 15 residues. V lost 0 bases and J lost 0, with 9 bases in between. CDR3 bases: TGTGCCAGCAGCTTAGCCCCGGCGATCTCCTACGAGCAGTACTTC. Translating gives CASSLAPAISYEQYF.